A single sample is the source of the 10 T cell receptor beta chains below, sequenced in a study of OX40 agonist ivuxolimab in advanced cancers. The method was immunoSEQ multiplex PCR; TCRdb's version includes in-frame clones alone and lacks a portion of them. In the table there are some 60,000 clones, around 84% of which are singletons. This specimen consisted of CD4+ or CD8+ T cells sorted from blood, obtained in a trial of the OX40 agonist ivuxolimab. Every receptor here comes from an adult with an advanced solid tumor such as melanoma, head and neck, liver or kidney cancer.

The CDR3 sequence: CAWSGGDRGFREQFF. The CDR3 DNA follows: TGTGCCTGGAGCGGTGGGGACAGGGGGTTTAGAGAGCAGTTCTTC. The chain employs TRBV30 and TRBJ2-1; 11 bases are shared with TRBD1. The CDR3 is made up of 15 amino acids. Germline loops: CDR1 GTSNPN, CDR2 SVGIG (reference sequence). J gave up 10 bases and V 3 bases, and 11 bases lay outside the gene matches.

V and J are TRBV19 and TRBJ2-5; 9 bases agree with TRBD2. V was clipped by 2 bases and J by 2 bases; unmatched bases: 3. The CDR3 contains 15 residues. Germline values: CDR1 LNHDA, CDR2 SQIVND (reference sequence). As DNA, the CDR3 is TGTGCCAGTAGTATATTAGCGGGAGAACAAGAGACCCAGTACTTC. Translating it yields CASSILAGEQETQYF.

The genes are TRBV25-1 and TRBJ1-3, with 7 bases fitting TRBD1. The ends lost 5 bases at V and 2 bases at J; junction bases unmatched: 3. The CDR3 totals 14 residues. Germline V gene sequence: CDR1 MGHDK, CDR2 SYGVNS. The DNA of the CDR3 is TGTGCCAGCAGTCGGACAGGAACTGGAAACACCATATATTTT. Translated: CASSRTGTGNTIYF.

The V and J genes are TRBV9 and TRBJ2-5, with a weak D call TRBD1 (5 bases). Between the trimmed V and J ends, which lost 4 bases and 3 bases, there was a span of 13 bases. The CDR3 is 14 amino acids. The V gene's germline CDR1 is SGDLS and CDR2 YYNGEE. The CDR3 region is CASSTTGQEETQYF. Written as DNA, the CDR3 is TGTGCCAGCAGCACCACAGGCCAGGAAGAGACCCAGTACTTC.

The chain couples TRBV5-1 to TRBJ2-3, with TRBD2 identical over 10 bases. The V and J ends lost 5 bases and 0 bases, in that order; junction bases with no gene match: 3. Looked up from germline, CDR1 is SGHRS and CDR2 is YFSETQ. The CDR3 totals 15 residues. CDR3 DNA: TGCGCCAGCAGGGCGACTAGCGGGAGCACAGATACGCAGTATTTT. Encoded protein: CASRATSGSTDTQYF.

The chain is built from TRBV4-1 and TRBJ2-4; 12 nucleotides align to TRBD2. The V and J ends lost 4 bases and 0 bases, in that order; junction bases with no gene match: 7. CDR3 length equals 18 residues. CDR1 is MGHRA, CDR2 YSYEKL, per germline. CDR3 coding DNA: TGCGCCAGCAGCCCGTGGGAACTAGCGGGAGGAGCCAAAAACATTCAGTACTTC. Amino acids: CASSPWELAGGAKNIQYF.

To note about this clone: This sample includes further DNA sequences coding for the same CDR3. The chain couples TRBV7-2 to TRBJ2-2; D is ambiguous. Deletions cut 1 base from V and 0 bases from J, with 6 bases between. CDR3 length: 15 amino acids. Germline-derived CDR1 and CDR2 are SGHTA and FQGNSA. In DNA, the CDR3 is TGTGCCAGCAGCTTAGGACCGGCGAACACCGGGGAGCTGTTTTTT. Protein sequence: CASSLGPANTGELFF.

V is TRBV4-3 and J is TRBJ2-7, with TRBD1 as a possible D gene (5 bases). This CDR3 comprises 14 residues. Trimming pared 0 bases from V and 0 bases from J, leaving 6 bases between. Looked up from germline, CDR1 is LGHNA and CDR2 is YSLEER. Here the CDR3 reads CASSQDTGSYEQYF. The CDR3 nucleotides are TGCGCCAGCAGCCAAGATACAGGCTCCTACGAGCAGTACTTC.

The chain recombines TRBV11-2 with TRBJ2-7; D is possibly TRBD1 (7 bases). The CDR3 has 18 residues. CDR1 is SGHAT, CDR2 FQNNGV, per germline. V lost 5 bases, J lost 2 bases, and 25 bases lay in between. This CDR3 is CASSPEGGGPRKAYEQYF. The CDR3 DNA sequence: TGTGCCAGCAGCCCCGAAGGAGGGGGCCCACGGAAGGCCTACGAGCAGTACTTC.

This clone came up once. The V call is TRBV5-1, the J call TRBJ2-1, with 8 bases matching TRBD2. The J segment lost 10 bases and the V segment lost 0 bases, leaving 6 bases of the junction unmatched. The CDR3 totals 14 residues. Germline lookup yields CDR1 SGHRS and CDR2 YFSETQ. The CDR3 sequence: CASSLAGRGYEQFF. The CDR3 nucleotides read TGCGCCAGCAGCTTGGCCGGGAGGGGGTACGAGCAGTTCTTC.